This TCR beta chain emerged from a study of blood T cell repertoires in COVID-19. About the research overall: Acute-phase and convalescent COVID-19 samples originated in the United States, Italy and Spain. Nucleic acid was either cDNA or gDNA, and it came from T cells, B-cell-depleted T cells, or PBMCs.

In the original analysis: Reference gene primer amplification in the assay estimated nucleated cell counts. The table came from immunoSEQ multiplex PCR; TCRdb's copy has only in-frame clones and leaves some out. Clonal size and the V and J genes are those of that table, whereas D and trimming came from the DNA. The table records under 200,000 clones, around 83% of them present only once. V was cut by 10 bases and J by 5 bases, with 18 bases left in between. Per germline, CDR1 MNHEY and CDR2 SVGAGI. The CDR3 contains 14 residues. This chain joins TRBV6-5 and TRBJ1-3, with D perhaps TRBD1 (5 bases). Sequencing used peripheral blood. The TCR originated in a human donor in a cohort sampled during active COVID-19. The CDR3 reads CATEAGGTRNTIYF. The CDR3 DNA is TGTGCCACCGAGGCGGGAGGGACGCGAAACACCATATATTTT.